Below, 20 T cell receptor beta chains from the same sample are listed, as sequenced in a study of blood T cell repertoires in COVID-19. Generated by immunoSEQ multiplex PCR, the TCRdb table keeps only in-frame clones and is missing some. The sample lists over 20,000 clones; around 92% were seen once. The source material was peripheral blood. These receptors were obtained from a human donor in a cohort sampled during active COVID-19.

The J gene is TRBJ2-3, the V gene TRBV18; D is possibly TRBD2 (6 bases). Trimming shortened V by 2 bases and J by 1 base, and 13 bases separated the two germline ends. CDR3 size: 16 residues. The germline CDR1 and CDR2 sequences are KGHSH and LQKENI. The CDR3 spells CASSPAGIQGTDTQYF. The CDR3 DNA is TGTGCCAGCTCACCAGCGGGGATCCAGGGCACAGATACGCAGTATTTT. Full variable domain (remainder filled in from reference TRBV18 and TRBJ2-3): NAGVMQNPRHLVRRRGQEARLRCSPMKGHSHVYWYRQLPEEGLKFMVYLQKENIIDESGMPKERFSAEFPKEGPSILRIQQVVRGDSAAYFCASSPAGIQGTDTQYFGPGTRLTVL.

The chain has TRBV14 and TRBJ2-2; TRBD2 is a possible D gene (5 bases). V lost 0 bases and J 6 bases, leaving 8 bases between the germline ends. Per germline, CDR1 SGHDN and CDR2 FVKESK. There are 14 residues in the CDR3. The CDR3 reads CASSQDLAPGELFF. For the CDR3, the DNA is TGTGCCAGCAGCCAAGATCTAGCTCCCGGGGAGCTGTTTTTT.

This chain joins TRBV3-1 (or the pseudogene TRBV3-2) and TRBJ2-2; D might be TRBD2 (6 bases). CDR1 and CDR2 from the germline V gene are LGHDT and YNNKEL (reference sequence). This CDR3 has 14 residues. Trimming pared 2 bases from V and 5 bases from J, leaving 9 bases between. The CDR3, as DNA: TGTGCCAGCAGCCAACTAGGGAGGACCGGGGAGCTGTTTTTT. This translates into CASSQLGRTGELFF.

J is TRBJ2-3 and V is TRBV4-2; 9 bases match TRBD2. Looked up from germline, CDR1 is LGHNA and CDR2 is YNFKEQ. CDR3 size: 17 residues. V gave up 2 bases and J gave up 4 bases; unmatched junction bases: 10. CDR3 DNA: TGTGCCAGCAGCCAAAAAAGGGGGCGGGGGGGCTCAGATACGCAGTATTTT. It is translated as CASSQKRGRGGSDTQYF.

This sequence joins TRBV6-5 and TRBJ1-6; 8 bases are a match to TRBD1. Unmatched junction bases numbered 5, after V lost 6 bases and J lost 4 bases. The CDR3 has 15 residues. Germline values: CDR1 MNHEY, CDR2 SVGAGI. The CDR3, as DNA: TGTGCCAGCAGCGACAGGGGCGGGTATAATTCACCCCTCCACTTT. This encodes CASSDRGGYNSPLHF.

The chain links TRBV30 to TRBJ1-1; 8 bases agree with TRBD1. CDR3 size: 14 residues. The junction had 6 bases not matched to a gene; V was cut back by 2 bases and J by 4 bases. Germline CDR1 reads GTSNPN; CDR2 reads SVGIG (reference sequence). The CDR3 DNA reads TGTGCCTGGAGTACCCCAGGGGGCGGCACTGAAGCTTTCTTT. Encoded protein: CAWSTPGGGTEAFF.

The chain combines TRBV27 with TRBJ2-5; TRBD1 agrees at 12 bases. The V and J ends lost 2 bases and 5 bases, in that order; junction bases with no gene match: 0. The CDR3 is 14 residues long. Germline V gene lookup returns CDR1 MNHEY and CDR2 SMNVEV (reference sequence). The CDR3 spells CASSLGTGGETQYF. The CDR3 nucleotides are TGTGCCAGCAGTTTAGGGACAGGGGGCGAGACCCAGTACTTC.

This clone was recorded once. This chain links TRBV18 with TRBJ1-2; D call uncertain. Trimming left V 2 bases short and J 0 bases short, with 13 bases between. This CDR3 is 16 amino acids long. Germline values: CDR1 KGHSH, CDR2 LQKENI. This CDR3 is CASSPDQAVSNYGYTF. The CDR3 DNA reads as TGTGCCAGCTCACCAGACCAGGCCGTTTCTAACTATGGCTACACCTTC.

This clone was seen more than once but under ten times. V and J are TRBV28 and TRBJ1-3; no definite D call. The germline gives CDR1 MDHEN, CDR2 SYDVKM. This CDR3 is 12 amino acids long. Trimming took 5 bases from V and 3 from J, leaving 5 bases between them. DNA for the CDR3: TGTGCCAGCAGTACTTATGGAAACACCATATATTTT. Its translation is CASSTYGNTIYF.

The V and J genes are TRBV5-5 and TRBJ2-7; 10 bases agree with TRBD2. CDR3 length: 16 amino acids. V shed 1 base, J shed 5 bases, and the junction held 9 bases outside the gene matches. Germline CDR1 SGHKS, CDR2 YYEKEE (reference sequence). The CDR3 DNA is TGTGCCAGCAGCTTGTTAAGTCTAGCGGGAGTAAACGAGCAGTACTTC. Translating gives CASSLLSLAGVNEQYF.

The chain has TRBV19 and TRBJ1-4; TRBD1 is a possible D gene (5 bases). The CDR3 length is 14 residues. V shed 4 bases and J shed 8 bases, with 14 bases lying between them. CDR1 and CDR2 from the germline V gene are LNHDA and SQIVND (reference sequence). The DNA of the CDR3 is TGTGCCAGTAGTACGCGGGACGGTAGCGAAAAACTGTTTTTT. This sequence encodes CASSTRDGSEKLFF.

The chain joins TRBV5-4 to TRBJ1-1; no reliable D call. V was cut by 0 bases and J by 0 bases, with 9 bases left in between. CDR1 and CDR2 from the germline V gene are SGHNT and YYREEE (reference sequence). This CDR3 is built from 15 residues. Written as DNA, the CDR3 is TGTGCCAGCAGCTTGGAGGCAGGCATGAACACTGAAGCTTTCTTT. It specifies CASSLEAGMNTEAFF.

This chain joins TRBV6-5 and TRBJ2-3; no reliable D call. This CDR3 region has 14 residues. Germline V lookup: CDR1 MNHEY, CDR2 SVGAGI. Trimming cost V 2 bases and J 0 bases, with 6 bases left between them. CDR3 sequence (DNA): TGTGCCAGCAGTTACCGTTTTAGCACAGATACGCAGTATTTT. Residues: CASSYRFSTDTQYF.

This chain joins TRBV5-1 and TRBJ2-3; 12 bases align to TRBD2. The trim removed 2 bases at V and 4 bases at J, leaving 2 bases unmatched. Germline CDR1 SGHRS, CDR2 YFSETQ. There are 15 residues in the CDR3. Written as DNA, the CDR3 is TGCGCCAGCAGCTTCTCTAGCGGGGGGGCAGATACGCAGTATTTT. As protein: CASSFSSGGADTQYF.

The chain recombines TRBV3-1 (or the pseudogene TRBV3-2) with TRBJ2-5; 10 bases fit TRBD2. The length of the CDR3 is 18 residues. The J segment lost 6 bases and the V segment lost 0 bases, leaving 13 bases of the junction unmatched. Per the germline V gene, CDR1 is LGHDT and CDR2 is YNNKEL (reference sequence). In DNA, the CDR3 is TGTGCCAGCAGCCAAGATACGGCTAGCGGGGGAACCCTGAAGACCCAGTACTTC. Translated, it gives CASSQDTASGGTLKTQYF.

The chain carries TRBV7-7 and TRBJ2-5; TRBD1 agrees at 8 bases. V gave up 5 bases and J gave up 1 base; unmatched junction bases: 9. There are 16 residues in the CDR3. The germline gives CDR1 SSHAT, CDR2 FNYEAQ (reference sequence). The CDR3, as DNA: TGTGCCAGCAGCCCACAGCAGACAGGGGTCCAAGAGACCCAGTACTTC. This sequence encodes CASSPQQTGVQETQYF. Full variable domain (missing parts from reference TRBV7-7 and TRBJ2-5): GAGVSQSPRYKVTKRGQDVTLRCDPISSHATLYWYQQALGQGPEFLTYFNYEAQPDKSGLPSDRFSAERPEGSISTLTIQRTEQRDSAMYRCASSPQQTGVQETQYFGPGTRLLVL.

The CDR3 DNA sequence: TGTGCCAGTAGGACAGACAACTATGGCTACACCTTC. Amino acid sequence: CASRTDNYGYTF. The genes are TRBV12-3 or TRBV12-4 and TRBJ1-2; tentatively, D is TRBD1 (6 bases). Trimming removed 9 bases at V and 2 bases at J, with 10 bases between. The CDR3 sequence is 12 residues long.

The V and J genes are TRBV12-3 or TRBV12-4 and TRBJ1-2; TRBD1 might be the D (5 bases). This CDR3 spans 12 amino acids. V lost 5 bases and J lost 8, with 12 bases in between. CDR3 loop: CASSLGTLGYTF. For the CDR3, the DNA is TGTGCCAGCAGTCTCGGGACTCTAGGCTACACCTTC.

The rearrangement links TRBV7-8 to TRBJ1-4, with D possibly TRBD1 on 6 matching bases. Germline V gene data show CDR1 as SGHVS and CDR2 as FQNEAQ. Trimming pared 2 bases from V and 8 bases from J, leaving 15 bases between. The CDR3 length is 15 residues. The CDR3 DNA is TGTGCCAGCAGCTTAACTCGAGGGGGTGGCGAAAAACTGTTTTTT. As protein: CASSLTRGGGEKLFF.

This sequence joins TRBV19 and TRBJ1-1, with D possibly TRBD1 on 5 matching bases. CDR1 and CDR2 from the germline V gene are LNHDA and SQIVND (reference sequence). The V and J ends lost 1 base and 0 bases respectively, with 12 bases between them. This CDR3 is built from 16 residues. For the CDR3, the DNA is TGTGCCAGTAGTATAGGCGGGTGGGGGGTGAACACTGAAGCTTTCTTT. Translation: CASSIGGWGVNTEAFF. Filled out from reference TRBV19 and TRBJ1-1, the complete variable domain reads DGGITQSPKYLFRKEGQNVTLSCEQNLNHDAMYWYRQDPGQGLRLIYYSQIVNDFQKGDIAEGYSVSREKKESFPLTVTSAQKNPTAFYLCASSIGGWGVNTEAFFGQGTRLTVV.